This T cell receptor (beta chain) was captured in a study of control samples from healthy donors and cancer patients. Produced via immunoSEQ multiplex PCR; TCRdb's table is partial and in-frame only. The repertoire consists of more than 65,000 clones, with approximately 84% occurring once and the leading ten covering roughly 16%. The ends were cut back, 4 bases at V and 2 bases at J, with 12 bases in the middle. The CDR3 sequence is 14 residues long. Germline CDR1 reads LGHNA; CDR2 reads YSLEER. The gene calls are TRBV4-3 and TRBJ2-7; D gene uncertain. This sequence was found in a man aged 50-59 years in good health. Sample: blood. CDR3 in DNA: TGCGCCAGCAGCCCAGACATAGAAACCTACGAGCAGTACTTC. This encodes CASSPDIETYEQYF.